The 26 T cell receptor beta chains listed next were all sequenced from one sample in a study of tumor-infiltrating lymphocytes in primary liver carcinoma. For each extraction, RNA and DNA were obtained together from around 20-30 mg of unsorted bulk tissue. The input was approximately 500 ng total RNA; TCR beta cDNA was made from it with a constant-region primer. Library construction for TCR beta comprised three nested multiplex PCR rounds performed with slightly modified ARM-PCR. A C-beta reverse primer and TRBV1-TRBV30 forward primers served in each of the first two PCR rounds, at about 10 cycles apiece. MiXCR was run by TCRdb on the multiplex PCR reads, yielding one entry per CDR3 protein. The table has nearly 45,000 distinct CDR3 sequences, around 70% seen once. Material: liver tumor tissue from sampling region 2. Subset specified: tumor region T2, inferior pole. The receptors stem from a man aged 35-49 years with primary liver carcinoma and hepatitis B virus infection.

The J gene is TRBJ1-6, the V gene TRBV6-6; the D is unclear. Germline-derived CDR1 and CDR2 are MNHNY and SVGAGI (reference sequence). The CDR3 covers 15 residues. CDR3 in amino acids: CVRSLGRGRNSPLHF. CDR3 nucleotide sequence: TGTGTCAGGAGCCTGGGGAGAGGGAGGAATTCACCCCTCCACTTT.

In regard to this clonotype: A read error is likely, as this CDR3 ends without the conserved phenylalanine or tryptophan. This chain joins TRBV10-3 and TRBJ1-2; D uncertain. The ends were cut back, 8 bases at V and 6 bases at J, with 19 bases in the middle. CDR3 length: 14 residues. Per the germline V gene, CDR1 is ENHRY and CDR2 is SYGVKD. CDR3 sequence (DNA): TGTGCCATCGGTGTGTCCCAATCGGCGGATGGCTACACCTTA. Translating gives CAIGVSQSADGYTL.

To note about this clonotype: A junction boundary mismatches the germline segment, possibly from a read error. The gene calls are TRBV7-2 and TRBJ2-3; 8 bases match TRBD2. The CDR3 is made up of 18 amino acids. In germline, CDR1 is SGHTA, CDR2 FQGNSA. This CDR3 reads CPSSLVPAGAGDADTQYF. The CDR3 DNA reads TGTCCCAGCAGCTTAGTCCCCGCGGGAGCGGGAGATGCAGATACGCAGTATTTT.

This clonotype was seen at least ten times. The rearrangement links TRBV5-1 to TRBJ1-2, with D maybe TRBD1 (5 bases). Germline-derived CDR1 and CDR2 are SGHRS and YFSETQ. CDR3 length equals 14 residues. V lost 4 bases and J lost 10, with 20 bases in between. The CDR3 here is CASSPGGRAIDYTF. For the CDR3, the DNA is TGCGCCAGCAGCCCGGGTGGCAGGGCCATTGACTACACCTTC.

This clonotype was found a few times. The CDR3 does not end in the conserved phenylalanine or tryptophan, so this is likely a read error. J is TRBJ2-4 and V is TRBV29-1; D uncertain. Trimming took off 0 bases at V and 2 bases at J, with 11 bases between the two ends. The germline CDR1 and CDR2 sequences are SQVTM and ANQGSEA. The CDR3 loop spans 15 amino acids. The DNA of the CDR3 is TGCAGCGTTGAAGATGCACGGCTAACCAAAAACATTCAGTACATC. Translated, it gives CSVEDARLTKNIQYI.

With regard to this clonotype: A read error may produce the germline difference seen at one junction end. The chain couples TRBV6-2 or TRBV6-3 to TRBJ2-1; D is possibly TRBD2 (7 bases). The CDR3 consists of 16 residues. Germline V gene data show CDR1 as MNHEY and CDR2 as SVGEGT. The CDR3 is CTSIHGGGGSYNERFF. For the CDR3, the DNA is TGTACCAGCATCCACGGAGGGGGGGGGTCCTACAATGAGCGGTTCTTC.

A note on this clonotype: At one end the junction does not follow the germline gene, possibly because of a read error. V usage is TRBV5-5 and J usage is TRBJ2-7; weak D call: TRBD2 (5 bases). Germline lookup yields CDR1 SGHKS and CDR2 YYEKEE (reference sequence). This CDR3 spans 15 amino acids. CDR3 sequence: CASSWGVYSSHEQHF. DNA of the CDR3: TGTGCCAGCAGCTGGGGAGTGTACTCGTCCCACGAGCAGCACTTC.

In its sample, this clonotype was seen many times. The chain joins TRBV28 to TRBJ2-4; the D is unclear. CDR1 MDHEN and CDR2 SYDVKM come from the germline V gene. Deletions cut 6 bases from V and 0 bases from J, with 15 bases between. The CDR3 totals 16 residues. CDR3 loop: CASSDQEPIAKNIQYF. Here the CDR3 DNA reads TGTGCCAGCAGCGATCAAGAGCCCATAGCCAAAAACATTCAGTACTTC.

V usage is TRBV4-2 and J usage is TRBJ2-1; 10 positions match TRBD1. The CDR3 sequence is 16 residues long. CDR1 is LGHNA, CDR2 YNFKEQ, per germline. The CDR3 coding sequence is TGTGCAGGCAGCCATGCCGGGGGACAGGGGAACAATGAGCAGTTCTTC. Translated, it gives CAGSHAGGQGNNEQFF.

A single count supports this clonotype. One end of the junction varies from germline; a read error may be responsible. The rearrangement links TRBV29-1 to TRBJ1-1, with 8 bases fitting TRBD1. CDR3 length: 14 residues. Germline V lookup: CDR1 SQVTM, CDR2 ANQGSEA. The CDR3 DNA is TGCAGCGTTGAAGAATGGACAGGGAGGACTAAAGCCTTCTTT. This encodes CSVEEWTGRTKAFF.

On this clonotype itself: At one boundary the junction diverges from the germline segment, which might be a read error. CDR3 loop: CGGDRGPGTETFF. For the CDR3, the DNA is TGCGGCGGTGACAGGGGGCCGGGGACTGAAACTTTCTTT. This chain connects TRBV29-1 to TRBJ1-1; TRBD1 aligns across 10 bases. The CDR3 consists of 13 residues. In germline, CDR1 is SQVTM, CDR2 ANQGSEA.

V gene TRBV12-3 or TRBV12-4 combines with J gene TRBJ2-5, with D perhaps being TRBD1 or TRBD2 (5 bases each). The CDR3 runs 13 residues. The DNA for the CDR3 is TGTGGTAGCAGTCCCGGGACGGAAGAGACCCAGTACTTC. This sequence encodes CGSSPGTEETQYF.

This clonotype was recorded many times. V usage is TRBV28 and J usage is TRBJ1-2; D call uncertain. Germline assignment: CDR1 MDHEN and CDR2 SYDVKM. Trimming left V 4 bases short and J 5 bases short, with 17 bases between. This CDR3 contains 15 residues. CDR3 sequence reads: CASSSLADPGYGYTF. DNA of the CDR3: TGTGCCAGCAGTTCCCTCGCTGACCCGGGGTATGGCTACACCTTC.

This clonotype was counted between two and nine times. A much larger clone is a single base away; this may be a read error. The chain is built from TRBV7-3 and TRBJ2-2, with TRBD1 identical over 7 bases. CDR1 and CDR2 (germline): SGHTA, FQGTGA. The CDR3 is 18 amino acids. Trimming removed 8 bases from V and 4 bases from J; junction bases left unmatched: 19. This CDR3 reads CASGHKGATLSGTGELFF. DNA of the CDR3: TGTGCCAGCGGCCACAAGGGGGCCACGCTCAGCGGCACCGGGGAGCTGTTTTTT.

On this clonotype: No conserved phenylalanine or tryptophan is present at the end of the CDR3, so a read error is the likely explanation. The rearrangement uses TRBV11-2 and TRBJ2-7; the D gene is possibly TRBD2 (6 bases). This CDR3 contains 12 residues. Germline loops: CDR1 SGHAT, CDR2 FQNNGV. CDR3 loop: CASSPGGYEQYL. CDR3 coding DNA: TGTGCCAGCAGTCCCGGGGGTTACGAACAGTACTTA.

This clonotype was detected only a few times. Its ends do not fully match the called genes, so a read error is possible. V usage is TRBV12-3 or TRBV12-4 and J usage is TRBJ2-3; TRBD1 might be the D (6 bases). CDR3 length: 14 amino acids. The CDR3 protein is CAGRTGYGTGTQYF. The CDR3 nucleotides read TGTGCCGGCAGAACAGGGTACGGCACAGGTACGCAGTATTTT.

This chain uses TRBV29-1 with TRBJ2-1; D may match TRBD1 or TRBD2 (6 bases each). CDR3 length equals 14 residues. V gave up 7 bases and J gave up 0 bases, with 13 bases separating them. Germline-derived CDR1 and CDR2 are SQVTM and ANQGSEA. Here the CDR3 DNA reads TGCAGCGGGAGGGGGAGCAGCTCCTACAATGAGCAGTTCTTC. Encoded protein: CSGRGSSSYNEQFF.

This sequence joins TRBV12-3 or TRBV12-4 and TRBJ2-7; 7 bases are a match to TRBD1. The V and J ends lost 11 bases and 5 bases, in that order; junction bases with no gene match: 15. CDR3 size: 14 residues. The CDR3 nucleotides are TGTGCCCGCATCCCCGGGACAGAAAAACACGAGCAGTACTTC. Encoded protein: CARIPGTEKHEQYF.

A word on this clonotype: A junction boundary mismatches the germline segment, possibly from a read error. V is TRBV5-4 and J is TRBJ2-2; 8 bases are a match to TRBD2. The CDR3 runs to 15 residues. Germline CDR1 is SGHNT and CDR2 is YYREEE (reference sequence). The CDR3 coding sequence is TGTGCCAGCCGCCCGGGAGGGGATGGCACCGGGGAGCCGTTTTTT. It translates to CASRPGGDGTGEPFF.

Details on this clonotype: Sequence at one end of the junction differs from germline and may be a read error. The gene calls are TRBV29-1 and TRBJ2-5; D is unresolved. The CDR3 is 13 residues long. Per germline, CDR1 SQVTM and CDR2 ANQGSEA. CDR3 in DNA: TGCAGCACGTTCGGATTCGGCCAAGAGACCCAGCACTTC. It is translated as CSTFGFGQETQHF.

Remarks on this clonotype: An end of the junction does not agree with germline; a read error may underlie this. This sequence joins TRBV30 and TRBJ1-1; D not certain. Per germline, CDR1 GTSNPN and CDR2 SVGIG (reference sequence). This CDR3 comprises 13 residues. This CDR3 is CAWGFVMNSEAFF. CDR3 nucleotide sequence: TGTGCCTGGGGATTCGTCATGAACTCTGAAGCTTTCTTT.

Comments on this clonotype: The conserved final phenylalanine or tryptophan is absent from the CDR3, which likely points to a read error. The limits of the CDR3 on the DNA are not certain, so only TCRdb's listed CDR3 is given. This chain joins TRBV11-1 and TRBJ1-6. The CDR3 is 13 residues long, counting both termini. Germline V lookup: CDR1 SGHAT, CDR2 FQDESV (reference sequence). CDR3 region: CASSRILVSPFHL.

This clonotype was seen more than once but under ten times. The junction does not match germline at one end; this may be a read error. CDR3 residues: CASSQADDQFF. CDR3 sequence (DNA): TGTGCCAGCAGCCAGGCTGATGATCAGTTCTTC. The chain joins TRBV4-2 to TRBJ2-1, with D unresolved. Germline CDR1 and CDR2: LGHNA and YNFKEQ. The CDR3 length is 11 residues.

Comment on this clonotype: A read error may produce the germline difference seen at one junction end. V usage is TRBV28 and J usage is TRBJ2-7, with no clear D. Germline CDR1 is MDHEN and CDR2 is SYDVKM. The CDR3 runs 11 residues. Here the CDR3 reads CGSSSSYEQYF. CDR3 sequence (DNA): TGCGGCAGCAGCAGCTCCTACGAGCAGTACTTC.

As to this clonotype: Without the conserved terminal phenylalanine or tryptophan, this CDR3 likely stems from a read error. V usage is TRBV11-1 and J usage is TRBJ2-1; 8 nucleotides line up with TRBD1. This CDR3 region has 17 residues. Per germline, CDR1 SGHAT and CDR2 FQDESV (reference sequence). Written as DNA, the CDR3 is TGCGCCAGCAGATCCCGGGACAGGTCTTTCTCCTACAATGGGCAGTTCTTA. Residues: CASRSRDRSFSYNGQFL.

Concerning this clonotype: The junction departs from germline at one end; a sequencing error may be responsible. CDR3 amino acids: CTWRGSGRADGAEQFF. The CDR3 DNA sequence: TGTACCTGGAGAGGTAGCGGGAGGGCCGATGGCGCTGAGCAGTTCTTC. The J gene is TRBJ2-1, the V gene TRBV30; 11 nucleotides align to TRBD2. This CDR3 contains 16 residues. Germline CDR1 and CDR2: GTSNPN and SVGIG (reference sequence).